This passage covers 16 T cell receptor beta chains from one sample sequenced in a study of T cell repertoires in cytomegalovirus infection. From the reads, TCRdb called clonotypes with MiXCR, one entry per CDR3 protein. The profile shows approximately 160,000 distinct CDR3 sequences, over 15% of them singletons. The sample was CD8+ T cells from PBMCs. These receptors were collected from a human donor in good health (CMV status not recorded). Some clones in this sample may be carry-over from other donors' samples.

V is TRBV12-3 or TRBV12-4 and J is TRBJ2-2; 8 bases are shared with TRBD1. The CDR3 is made up of 16 amino acids. The ends lost 6 bases at V and 1 base at J; junction bases unmatched: 7. This CDR3 is CASSSPRGLNTGELFF. CDR3 coding DNA: TGTGCCAGCAGCTCGCCCAGGGGGCTGAACACCGGGGAGCTGTTTTTT.

This clonotype was observed a few times. V is TRBV29-1 and J is TRBJ2-7; 11 bases line up with TRBD1. The CDR3 is 13 residues long. The germline gives CDR1 SQVTM, CDR2 ANQGSEA. J lost 7 bases, V lost 7 bases, and 9 bases had no gene match. In nucleotides, the CDR3 is TGCAGCGCTTACCGGGACAGGGGGAAAGAGCAGTACTTC. Translated, it gives CSAYRDRGKEQYF.

The chain carries TRBV28 and TRBJ2-5, with D possibly TRBD1 on 5 matching bases. V lost 3 bases and J 7 bases, leaving 6 bases between the germline ends. The germline V gene encodes CDR1 MDHEN and CDR2 SYDVKM. The CDR3 covers 11 residues. The CDR3 spells CASSFQGTQYF. In DNA form, the CDR3 reads TGTGCCAGCAGTTTCCAGGGGACCCAGTACTTC.

The gene calls are TRBV7-3 and TRBJ1-5; 7 bases align to TRBD1. This CDR3 spans 19 amino acids. Germline CDR1 SGHTA, CDR2 FQGTGA. Trimming cost V 7 bases and J 10 bases; bases outside gene matches: 28. Here the CDR3 reads CASTSHRDRDPGAWIPQHF. The CDR3 region has the DNA TGTGCCAGCACCTCCCACCGGGACAGAGACCCTGGAGCTTGGATCCCCCAGCATTTT.

This clonotype was recorded a few times. The chain joins TRBV7-2 to TRBJ2-7; D is uncertain. The CDR3 is 13 amino acids. The germline V gene has CDR1 SGHTA and CDR2 FQGNSA. The V and J ends lost 5 bases and 1 base respectively, with 9 bases between them. As DNA, the CDR3 is TGTGCCAGCAGCAAGGACGGTTCCTACGAGCAGTACTTC. It specifies CASSKDGSYEQYF.

This chain uses TRBV7-6 with TRBJ2-1; D ambiguous. The V gene's germline CDR1 is SGHVS and CDR2 FNYEAQ. V shed 5 bases and J shed 2 bases, with 22 bases lying between them. This CDR3 spans 18 amino acids. This chain's CDR3 is CASSVGSVRVSPYNEQFF. In DNA form, the CDR3 reads TGTGCCAGCAGCGTAGGTTCAGTCAGAGTCTCCCCCTACAATGAGCAGTTCTTC.

This clonotype was seen at least ten times. The V and J genes are TRBV5-4 and TRBJ2-7; D is undetermined. Germline V gene lookup returns CDR1 SGHNT and CDR2 YYREEE (reference sequence). This CDR3 has 12 residues. The V end lost 3 bases, the J end lost 0 bases, and 4 bases lay between the germline ends. The CDR3, as DNA: TGTGCCAGCAGCTCCAACTCCTACGAGCAGTACTTC. Translated, it gives CASSSNSYEQYF.

This chain connects TRBV10-3 to TRBJ1-3, with a tentative D call TRBD1 (6 bases). Between the trimmed V and J ends, which lost 5 bases and 1 base, there was a span of 9 bases. Germline CDR1 is ENHRY and CDR2 is SYGVKD. The CDR3 extends over 14 amino acids. The CDR3 here is CAISWTESGNTIYF. The CDR3 DNA reads TGTGCCATCAGTTGGACAGAGTCTGGAAACACCATATATTTT.

V gene TRBV4-2 combines with J gene TRBJ1-1; D call uncertain. The CDR3 extends over 14 amino acids. CDR1 LGHNA and CDR2 YNFKEQ come from the germline V gene. V lost 4 bases and J 2 bases, leaving 11 bases between the germline ends. The CDR3 DNA follows: TGTGCCAGCAGCCCTAACTGGGGTAACACTGAAGCTTTCTTT. Its protein is CASSPNWGNTEAFF.

This clonotype was seen a few times. V is TRBV10-3 and J is TRBJ2-1; the D is unclear. Germline V gene lookup returns CDR1 ENHRY and CDR2 SYGVKD. The CDR3 is 17 residues long. V was trimmed by 2 bases and J by 0 bases, leaving 14 bases between them. The CDR3, as DNA: TGTGCCATCAGTGAGAAAATGGCGGCGAGCTCCTACAATGAGCAGTTCTTC. Translating it yields CAISEKMAASSYNEQFF.

This clonotype was found many times. This sequence joins TRBV7-2 and TRBJ2-7, with TRBD2 matching over 11 bases. Trimming at V came to 4 bases and at J to 6 bases, leaving 8 bases not matched to a gene. The CDR3 contains 15 residues. Germline CDR1 SGHTA, CDR2 FQGNSA. CDR3 region: CASSYVTSGTGEQYF. In DNA, the CDR3 is TGTGCCAGCAGCTACGTGACTAGCGGGACCGGCGAGCAGTACTTC.

The table lists this clonotype with a few counts. CDR3 in DNA: TGTGCCAGCCCGAATACTGGGGCTCATAGCAATCAGCCCCAGCATTTT. Translating gives CASPNTGAHSNQPQHF. This chain connects TRBV7-2 to TRBJ1-5; D may be TRBD1 (5 bases). Germline CDR1 SGHTA, CDR2 FQGNSA. Trimming left V 8 bases short and J 0 bases short, with 17 bases between. The CDR3 spans 16 residues.

This clonotype was detected only a few times. This chain links TRBV29-1 with TRBJ2-1; D not resolved. V gave up 4 bases and J gave up 7 bases, with 17 bases separating them. Germline V CDR1 and CDR2: SQVTM, ANQGSEA. The CDR3 is made up of 14 amino acids. Written as DNA, the CDR3 is TGCAGCGTTGTACGAATATCATTCCCAAATGAGCAGTTCTTC. This gives the protein CSVVRISFPNEQFF.

This clonotype showed up just a few times. J is TRBJ1-5 and V is TRBV12-3 or TRBV12-4; weak D call: TRBD1 (5 bases). Trimming pared 5 bases from V and 5 bases from J, leaving 13 bases between. The CDR3 is made up of 14 amino acids. The CDR3: CASSDPGPHQPQHF. The CDR3 DNA sequence: TGTGCCAGCAGTGACCCAGGGCCCCATCAGCCCCAGCATTTT.

This clonotype was detected only a few times. The chain links TRBV10-3 to TRBJ2-1, with TRBD1 matching over 9 bases. V lost 10 bases and J lost 8; bases outside the gene matches: 9. Germline V gene sequence: CDR1 ENHRY, CDR2 SYGVKD. The CDR3 covers 13 residues. The CDR3 is CATGKGQGDEQFF. The CDR3 DNA follows: TGTGCCACTGGGAAGGGACAGGGCGATGAGCAGTTCTTC.

This clonotype came up a few times. The chain couples TRBV7-9 to TRBJ2-1; TRBD2 might be the D (6 bases). Germline V gene data show CDR1 as SEHNR and CDR2 as FQNEAQ (reference sequence). V lost 5 bases, J lost 8 bases, and 16 bases lay in between. This CDR3 region has 14 residues. The CDR3 DNA is TGTGCCAGCAGCCTCGGGACTCCTTGGGATGAGCAGTTCTTC. This translates into CASSLGTPWDEQFF.